Sequencing of this T cell receptor (beta chain) was carried out in a study of T cells in Graves' hyperthyroidism and ophthalmopathy. The length of the CDR3 is 14 residues. V was cut by 4 bases and J by 10 bases, with 14 bases left in between. CDR1 is LGHNA, CDR2 YSLEER, per germline. Diagnostic decisions used clinical symptoms, serum thyroxine and TRAb, thyroid ultrasound and orbital computed tomography. Broader study findings: Ophthalmopathy, as predicted by the model, came a median about six months after the prediction. Ophthalmopathy was told apart from stable hyperthyroidism by a 13 V-J model.

On this clonotype itself: The antigen is undetermined.

TCR beta CDR3 regions were amplified from RNA transcripts. The HTBI primer set served for first-round RT-PCR of the TCR CDR3. TCRdb recomputed calls from the multiplex PCR reads with MiXCR, one row per CDR3 protein. This sample has roughly 500,000 distinct CDR3 sequences, with 46% found just once. The receptor comes from an adult woman with Graves' disease, either hyperthyroidism or ophthalmopathy (not recorded which). Sequenced sample: peripheral blood or thyroid tissue (not recorded which). The rearrangement joins TRBV4-3 to TRBJ1-6; tentative D call: TRBD1 (5 bases). For the CDR3, the DNA is TGCGCCAGCAGCCGAGACAGAACGAGGTCACCCCTCCACTTT. Amino acids: CASSRDRTRSPLHF.